The next 29 T cell receptor beta chains were all read from a single sample in a study of T cells in Graves' hyperthyroidism and ophthalmopathy (dated by TCRdb to the late 2010s). Library preparation was by multiplex PCR. Sequencing instrument: Illumina HiSeq 2000. The TCR beta CDR3 regions were amplified from the RNA transcripts. A first-round RT-PCR of the TCR CDR3 used the HTBI primer set with the Qiagen OneStep RT-PCR kit. In-frame beta chains were kept once TCRdb had trimmed the public reads at Q25 with fastp and called clones with MiXCR. Merged by CDR3 protein, the rows form single entries marked with the most common genes and DNA. The sample has 350,000 to 400,000 distinct CDR3 sequences on record, 15% to 20% of them singletons. The ten largest clones represent about 3.7% of the sample. Sequencing used blood. These receptors all come from a young woman with Graves' hyperthyroidism.

This clonotype was seen many times. The rearrangement uses TRBV24-1 and TRBJ2-7; TRBD2 matches at 8 bases. The CDR3 sequence is 15 residues long. V shed 3 bases, J shed 1 base, and the junction held 4 bases outside the gene matches. Germline V lookup: CDR1 KGHDR, CDR2 SFDVKD. CDR3 residues: CATSDGRGVSYEQYF. CDR3 in DNA: TGTGCCACCAGTGATGGGCGGGGGGTATCCTACGAGCAGTACTTC.

The rearrangement uses TRBV12-3 or TRBV12-4 and TRBJ1-2, with D unresolved. V lost 3 bases to trimming and J lost 3 bases, with 11 bases between them. The CDR3 is made up of 14 amino acids. The CDR3 sequence: CASSLGALDYGYTF. Here the CDR3 DNA reads TGTGCCAGCAGTTTGGGTGCCCTCGACTATGGCTACACCTTC.

This clonotype was recorded many times. The chain carries TRBV29-1 and TRBJ1-2; 9 bases are shared with TRBD1. The CDR3 covers 11 residues. The J segment lost 6 bases and the V segment lost 4 bases, leaving 0 bases of the junction unmatched. Per germline, CDR1 SQVTM and CDR2 ANQGSEA. Here the CDR3 reads CSVGTGDGYTF. In nucleotides, the CDR3 is TGCAGCGTTGGGACAGGGGATGGCTACACCTTC.

This clonotype was seen many times. This chain links TRBV6-5 with TRBJ2-7, with no clear D. V lost 2 bases and J lost 2, with 10 bases in between. Germline V CDR1 and CDR2: MNHEY, SVGAGI. CDR3 length equals 14 residues. The CDR3 loop is CASSYLERPYEQYF. The CDR3 DNA follows: TGTGCCAGCAGTTACCTCGAACGTCCCTACGAGCAGTACTTC.

This clonotype was seen a handful of times. Mismatch with germline at one junction end may stem from a read error. The chain uses TRBV3-1 and TRBJ2-4, with a weak D call TRBD2 (6 bases). CDR3 length: 14 amino acids. Germline CDR1 reads LGHDT; CDR2 reads YNNKEL (reference sequence). For the CDR3, the DNA is TGTGCCGGCAGCCAAGAAGGAGGGACGAACATTCAGTACTTC. Translating gives CAGSQEGGTNIQYF.

This clonotype has at least ten counts. V gene TRBV12-5 combines with J gene TRBJ2-5; 10 nucleotides agree with TRBD1. Trimming at V came to 2 bases and at J to 4 bases, leaving 7 bases not matched to a gene. Germline loops: CDR1 LGHNT, CDR2 FRNRAP. The CDR3 totals 16 residues. CDR3 nucleotides: TGTGCTAGTGGTTTGACCGGACAGGGGGTTCGAGAGACCCAGTACTTC. It specifies CASGLTGQGVRETQYF.

This clonotype occurred many times. The chain is built from TRBV12-3 or TRBV12-4 and TRBJ2-7; possible D gene TRBD2, 5 bases. V was clipped by 2 bases and J by 6 bases, with 11 bases between them. The CDR3 sequence is 13 residues long. The chain's CDR3 is CASSLLASSEQYF. The CDR3 region has the DNA TGTGCCAGCAGTTTACTAGCTTCGAGCGAGCAGTACTTC.

V gene TRBV5-1 combines with J gene TRBJ1-2; the D is unclear. CDR1 and CDR2 (germline): SGHRS, YFSETQ. V lost 2 bases and J 4 bases, leaving 12 bases between the germline ends. This CDR3 spans 14 amino acids. The CDR3 region is CASSFTRDAYGYTF. DNA for the CDR3: TGCGCCAGCAGCTTTACCCGCGATGCCTATGGCTACACCTTC.

There are many counts of this clonotype. The V gene is TRBV18, the J gene TRBJ1-1, with no clear D. The CDR3 has 13 residues. V lost 2 bases to trimming and J lost 12 bases, with 16 bases between them. The germline gives CDR1 KGHSH, CDR2 LQKENI. CDR3 in DNA: TGTGCCAGCTCACCAGGCGGGGAGCCTTGGACTTTCTTT. Translating gives CASSPGGEPWTFF.

This clonotype was observed at least ten times. The chain recombines TRBV12-3 or TRBV12-4 with TRBJ1-1; no clear D gene. The V end lost 0 bases, the J end lost 2 bases, and 7 bases lay between the germline ends. The CDR3 length is 14 residues. The DNA of the CDR3 is TGTGCCAGCAGTTTAGCTCGTCGAAACACTGAAGCTTTCTTT. Its translation: CASSLARRNTEAFF.

This clonotype was observed at least ten times. J is TRBJ2-7 and V is TRBV29-1; 8 nucleotides line up with TRBD1. CDR1 and CDR2 (germline): SQVTM, ANQGSEA. Trimming at V came to 7 bases and at J to 1 base, leaving 6 bases not matched to a gene. The length of the CDR3 is 13 residues. This CDR3 reads CSARRDRSYEQYF. CDR3 sequence (DNA): TGCAGCGCACGCCGGGACAGGTCCTACGAGCAGTACTTC.

In its sample, this clonotype was seen many times. The V gene is TRBV6-5, the J gene TRBJ1-5; D not resolved. The CDR3 length is 15 residues. CDR1 and CDR2 from the germline V gene are MNHEY and SVGAGI. V lost 0 bases and J 6 bases, leaving 12 bases between the germline ends. CDR3 nucleotides: TGTGCCAGCAGTTACTCGTTCGGTGGAAGTCAGCCCCAGCATTTT. This translates into CASSYSFGGSQPQHF.

This clonotype was seen many times. V gene TRBV2 combines with J gene TRBJ1-2; D uncertain. CDR1 is SNHLY and CDR2 is FYNNEI in the germline V gene. There are 13 residues in the CDR3. The V end lost 4 bases, the J end lost 0 bases, and 6 bases lay between the germline ends. The CDR3, as DNA: TGTGCCAGCAGTGTGGATACTAACTATGGCTACACCTTC. This sequence encodes CASSVDTNYGYTF.

This clonotype has a count of ten or more. This chain links TRBV12-3 or TRBV12-4 with TRBJ2-7; D remains unclear. Deletions cut 4 bases from V and 4 bases from J, with 11 bases between. The CDR3 has 13 amino acids. Here the CDR3 DNA reads TGTGCCAGCAGTTCCTGGTCTGGGTACGAGCAGTACTTC. Translation gives CASSSWSGYEQYF.

The chain recombines TRBV28 with TRBJ2-7; D may match TRBD1 or TRBD2 (6 bases each). Germline V gene sequence: CDR1 MDHEN, CDR2 SYDVKM. CDR3 size: 19 residues. V was cut by 1 base and J by 1 base, with 23 bases left in between. This chain's CDR3 is CASSLLLSSAGQSSYEQYF. DNA of the CDR3: TGTGCCAGCAGTTTATTACTTTCTTCGGCGGGACAATCTTCCTACGAGCAGTACTTC.

This clonotype was seen repeatedly, ten times or more. The chain recombines TRBV24-1 with TRBJ2-5; 12 bases align to TRBD2. This CDR3 is 16 amino acids long. The germline CDR1 and CDR2 sequences are KGHDR and SFDVKD. Trimming took 4 bases from V and 4 from J; bases not matched to a gene: 6. The CDR3 spells CATSDPSGGARETQYF. The CDR3, as DNA: TGTGCCACCAGTGACCCTAGCGGGGGGGCGAGAGAGACCCAGTACTTC.

The chain employs TRBV28 and TRBJ2-7; D possibly corresponds to TRBD1 (5 bases). Germline assignment: CDR1 MDHEN and CDR2 SYDVKM. This CDR3 is built from 12 residues. Deletions cut 6 bases from V and 6 bases from J, with 12 bases between. Written as DNA, the CDR3 is TGTGCCAGCAGGGGGCAATTAAGCGAGCAGTACTTC. Encoded protein: CASRGQLSEQYF. Combining the CDR3 with reference TRBV28 and TRBJ2-7 gives the whole variable domain DVKVTQSSRYLVKRTGEKVFLECVQDMDHENMFWYRQDPGLGLRLIYFSYDVKMKEKGDIPEGYSVSREKKERFSLILESASTNQTSMYLCASRGQLSEQYFGPGTRLTVT.

This clonotype was counted many times. J is TRBJ2-5 and V is TRBV6-1; TRBD1 is a possible D gene (7 bases). The germline CDR1 and CDR2 sequences are MNHNS and SASEGT. The CDR3 is 16 residues long. Deletions cut 1 base from V and 0 bases from J, with 12 bases between. The CDR3 DNA sequence: TGTGCCAGCAGTGAAGGCGGAGGGGGCTACCAAGAGACCCAGTACTTC. Amino acid sequence: CASSEGGGGYQETQYF.

This clonotype came up many times. The chain couples TRBV6-5 to TRBJ2-7; TRBD1 matches 8 bases. Trimming cost V 8 bases and J 5 bases; bases outside gene matches: 11. CDR1 is MNHEY and CDR2 is SVGAGI in the germline V gene. The CDR3 has 14 amino acids. CDR3 loop: CASHPRGLGHEQYF. The CDR3 coding sequence is TGTGCCAGCCATCCCAGGGGGCTGGGTCACGAGCAGTACTTC.

In its sample, this clonotype was seen many times. The genes are TRBV2 and TRBJ1-2; D perhaps matches TRBD1 (6 bases). V was cut by 3 bases and J by 6 bases, with 14 bases left in between. The CDR3 consists of 14 residues. Germline loops: CDR1 SNHLY, CDR2 FYNNEI. The CDR3 DNA reads as TGTGCCAGCAGTGACGGGTGGGGGCGAGATGGCTACACCTTC. Amino acids: CASSDGWGRDGYTF.

This clonotype was observed at least ten times. The V call is TRBV12-3 or TRBV12-4, the J call TRBJ1-5, with 8 nucleotides matching TRBD1. After removal of 6 bases from V and 1 base from J, the junction contained 5 bases not matched to a gene. This CDR3 region has 15 residues. This CDR3 reads CASSEGQVSNQPQHF. CDR3 bases: TGTGCCAGCAGCGAGGGACAGGTCAGCAATCAGCCCCAGCATTTT.

This clonotype was seen many times. The rearrangement joins TRBV7-8 to TRBJ1-5, with a tentative D call TRBD1 (6 bases). This CDR3 is built from 16 residues. CDR1 is SGHVS, CDR2 FQNEAQ, per germline. The V and J ends lost 1 base and 0 bases respectively, with 10 bases between them. CDR3 amino acids: CASSLEGQFSNQPQHF. The CDR3 DNA reads as TGTGCCAGCAGCTTAGAAGGACAGTTTAGCAATCAGCCCCAGCATTTT.

The sample holds one count of this clonotype. Relative to the germline gene, one junction end is altered; a read error may explain this. The genes are TRBV5-1 and TRBJ2-2; TRBD2 might be the D (6 bases). Germline V CDR1 and CDR2: SGHRS, YFSETQ. This CDR3 comprises 14 residues. CDR3: CASSGGVNTGDLFF. CDR3 bases: TGCGCCAGCAGCGGAGGGGTCAACACCGGGGATCTGTTTTTT.

This clonotype was counted at least ten times. This chain uses TRBV2 with TRBJ2-7; D might be TRBD1 (6 bases). The length of the CDR3 is 14 residues. Trimming left V 5 bases short and J 1 base short, with 12 bases between. Germline CDR1 is SNHLY and CDR2 is FYNNEI. The CDR3 spells CASSMDRLSYEQYF. The DNA of the CDR3 is TGTGCCAGCAGTATGGACAGACTTTCCTACGAGCAGTACTTC.

This clonotype was detected ten times or more. V is TRBV6-1 and J is TRBJ2-7; D uncertain. Germline lookup yields CDR1 MNHNS and CDR2 SASEGT. Trimming cost V 8 bases and J 3 bases, with 8 bases left between them. The CDR3 sequence is 11 residues long. The CDR3: CASLSFYEQYF. DNA of the CDR3: TGTGCCAGCCTCAGCTTCTACGAGCAGTACTTC.

This rearrangement joins TRBV19 to TRBJ2-5, with TRBD1 as a possible D gene (8 bases). This CDR3 spans 11 amino acids. With 7 bases removed from V and 7 bases from J, the gap between germline ends came to 10 bases. CDR1 and CDR2 from the germline V gene are LNHDA and SQIVND (reference sequence). In DNA, the CDR3 is TGTGCCAGTAACAGGGGGGGGACCCAGTACTTC. As protein: CASNRGGTQYF. The variable domain in full, completed from reference TRBV19 and TRBJ2-5, reads DGGITQSPKYLFRKEGQNVTLSCEQNLNHDAMYWYRQDPGQGLRLIYYSQIVNDFQKGDIAEGYSVSREKKESFPLTVTSAQKNPTAFYLCASNRGGTQYFGPGTRLLVL.

This clonotype has more than one count but fewer than ten. The chain employs TRBV24-1 and TRBJ1-1, with 9 bases lining up with TRBD1. Trimming at V came to 5 bases and at J to 5 bases, leaving 8 bases not matched to a gene. Germline lookup yields CDR1 KGHDR and CDR2 SFDVKD. The CDR3 totals 15 residues. In DNA form, the CDR3 reads TGTGCCACCAGTGCCCCGGGACAGGGAAGAACTGAAGCTTTCTTT. Protein: CATSAPGQGRTEAFF.

At least ten counts were recorded for this clonotype. V gene TRBV6-6 combines with J gene TRBJ2-5; 9 bases align to TRBD1. Germline lookup yields CDR1 MNHNY and CDR2 SVGAGI (reference sequence). After removal of 7 bases from V and 4 bases from J, the junction contained 7 bases not matched to a gene. The CDR3 has 14 amino acids. CDR3 in DNA: TGTGCCAGCAATTCGGGACAGGGACGAGAGACCCAGTACTTC. It translates to CASNSGQGRETQYF.

The chain employs TRBV15 and TRBJ1-5; possible D gene TRBD1, 5 bases. Germline CDR1 LNHNV, CDR2 YYDKDF (reference sequence). The CDR3 spans 14 residues. The ends were cut back, 2 bases at V and 2 bases at J, with 7 bases in the middle. CDR3: CATSRTGGNQPQHF. DNA of the CDR3: TGTGCCACCAGCAGAACGGGGGGCAATCAGCCCCAGCATTTT.